The subject of this entry is one TCR beta chain. Sequenced by immunoSEQ multiplex PCR; TCRdb stores in-frame clones only, minus some. This sample has 95,000 to 150,000 clones, with just under 95% found just once. This entry comes from a study of OX40 agonist ivuxolimab in advanced cancers. CDR3 length: 14 residues. The V end was cut by 4 bases, the J end by 4 bases, with 13 bases between. CDR1 and CDR2 (germline): MDHEN, SYDVKM. The source is an adult with an advanced solid tumor such as melanoma, head and neck, liver or kidney cancer. Specimen: CD4+ or CD8+ T cells sorted from blood, collected in a trial of the OX40 agonist ivuxolimab. The rearrangement uses TRBV28 and TRBJ1-2; D gene uncertain. The CDR3 DNA is TGTGCCAGCAGTTCACAGACCCGGATCTATGGCTACACCTTC. Encoded protein: CASSSQTRIYGYTF.